One T cell receptor (beta chain) is described in this entry. Trimming stripped 0 bases from V and 7 bases from J, with 9 bases between. The germline CDR1 and CDR2 sequences are GTSNPN and SVGIG (reference sequence). CDR3 size: 12 residues. This specimen belongs to a study of blood T cell repertoires in COVID-19. Overall study: Samples taken during acute and convalescent COVID-19 were collected in the United States, Italy and Spain.

Only in-frame clones appear in the TCRdb table, and some are missing; sequencing was by immunoSEQ multiplex PCR. Of hundreds of thousands of clones in the sample, around 90% were seen once. The sequence was collected from a woman aged 50 to 65 with COVID-19, enrolled during active disease. The V call is TRBV30, the J call TRBJ2-5; D possibly corresponds to TRBD2 (6 bases). Sequencing used peripheral blood. The CDR3: CAWSVLGGTQYF. The CDR3 bases are TGTGCCTGGAGTGTCCTCGGGGGGACCCAGTACTTC.